A single sample is the source of the 10 T cell receptor beta chains below, sequenced in a study of blood T cell repertoires in COVID-19. Here immunoSEQ multiplex PCR was the method, and the copy in TCRdb shows in-frame clones only, minus some. This table holds more than 25,000 clones, roughly 82% found once. The sequencing input was peripheral blood. The receptors stem from a human donor in a cohort sampled during active COVID-19.

CDR3 DNA sequence: TGTGCCACCTCCGATTCTAGCGGGGGGCCCTACGAGCAGTACTTC. This gives the protein CATSDSSGGPYEQYF. V usage is TRBV6-5 and J usage is TRBJ2-7; TRBD2 matches 11 bases. Germline V gives CDR1 MNHEY, CDR2 SVGAGI. There are 15 residues in the CDR3. After removal of 10 bases from V and 2 bases from J, the junction contained 10 bases not matched to a gene.

This chain links TRBV11-2 with TRBJ2-3, with D perhaps TRBD2 (5 bases). Germline CDR1 reads SGHAT; CDR2 reads FQNNGV. V lost 1 base and J 4 bases, leaving 15 bases between the germline ends. The CDR3 covers 16 residues. Here the CDR3 DNA reads TGTGCCAGCAGCTTAGTCTTTTCGGCTAGCCCAGATACGCAGTATTTT. Amino acid sequence: CASSLVFSASPDTQYF.

The rearrangement joins TRBV10-3 to TRBJ2-7; D is undetermined. V lost 5 bases and J lost 6, with 14 bases in between. This CDR3 region has 13 residues. From germline, CDR1 is ENHRY and CDR2 SYGVKD. CDR3 residues: CAISFDTFGEQYF. The CDR3 DNA sequence: TGTGCCATCAGTTTTGACACTTTCGGCGAGCAGTACTTC.

The CDR3 nucleotides are TGTGCCAGCTCCCCAAATCCGGTCCGTTATAATTCACCCCTCCACTTT. Translating gives CASSPNPVRYNSPLHF. The chain links TRBV6-6 to TRBJ1-6; D gene unclear. From germline, CDR1 is MNHNY and CDR2 SVGAGI (reference sequence). This CDR3 comprises 16 residues. V lost 8 bases and J 4 bases, leaving 18 bases between the germline ends.

This clone has just one count. V is TRBV21-1 and J is TRBJ2-1; the listed D gene, TRBD1, was not tested against the DNA. TRBV21-1 is marked as a pseudogene. The length of the CDR3 is 18 residues. CDR3 sequence reads: CASSTPGTGDSNYNEQFF. The CDR3 bases are TGTGCCAGCAGCACTCCCGGGACAGGGGATAGTAACTACAATGAGCAGTTCTTC.

The chain is built from TRBV4-1 and TRBJ2-7, with 7 bases fitting TRBD2. This CDR3 has 16 residues. Germline CDR1 is MGHRA and CDR2 is YSYEKL. After removal of 1 base from V and 6 bases from J, the junction contained 12 bases not matched to a gene. CDR3 amino acids: CASSQVHGRIASEQYF. The CDR3 nucleotides are TGCGCCAGCAGCCAAGTTCACGGGAGGATAGCATCCGAGCAGTACTTC.

The V gene is TRBV10-3, the J gene TRBJ2-5; 9 bases agree with TRBD1. Germline lookup yields CDR1 ENHRY and CDR2 SYGVKD. This CDR3 contains 13 residues. With V trimmed by 7 bases and J by 5 bases, 5 bases remained unmatched. The CDR3 DNA is TGTGCCATCAATCGACAGGGGGGGGAGACCCAGTACTTC. It encodes CAINRQGGETQYF.

The chain employs TRBV7-6 and TRBJ2-3; D is ambiguous. CDR1 and CDR2 from the germline V gene are SGHVS and FNYEAQ. CDR3 size: 15 residues. Trimming stripped 3 bases from V and 0 bases from J, with 10 bases between. CDR3 sequence: CASSFYRTSTDTQYF. CDR3 DNA sequence: TGTGCCAGCAGCTTCTATCGTACGAGCACAGATACGCAGTATTTT.

The gene calls are TRBV6-5 and TRBJ1-6, with TRBD1 as a possible D gene (5 bases). CDR3 length: 13 residues. CDR1 is MNHEY and CDR2 is SVGAGI in the germline V gene. Trimming removed 10 bases at V and 7 bases at J, with 14 bases between. CDR3 protein: CAISGGGNSPLHF. The CDR3 nucleotides read TGTGCCATTTCGGGCGGGGGAAATTCACCCCTCCACTTT.

The chain combines TRBV19 with TRBJ1-4; the match to TRBD1 covers 9 bases. This CDR3 is 12 amino acids long. V dropped 7 bases and J dropped 10; count of bases not matched to a gene: 4. Per the germline V gene, CDR1 is LNHDA and CDR2 is SQIVND (reference sequence). The CDR3 DNA follows: TGTGCCAGTAAGGGACAGGGAGGAAAACTGTTTTTT. This translates into CASKGQGGKLFF.